Reported below is one T cell receptor (beta chain). Study processing details: Reference gene primers were amplified, and this amplification served to estimate nucleated cell counts. Data came from immunoSEQ multiplex PCR; TCRdb stores just in-frame clones and leaves some out. V and J calls and clone size are given by that table; D and trimming were obtained from the DNA. The table includes about 240,000 clones, about 86% detected once. This record comes from a study of blood T cell repertoires in COVID-19. Study-level background: Acute and convalescent COVID-19 specimens originated in the United States, Italy and Spain.

The CDR3 runs 16 residues. Trimming removed 4 bases from V and 9 bases from J, with 21 bases in between. Germline V lookup: CDR1 LGHDT, CDR2 YNNKEL (reference sequence). The rearrangement uses TRBV3-1 (or the pseudogene TRBV3-2) and TRBJ2-2; tentatively, D is TRBD2 (7 bases). Input material: peripheral blood. The TCR was taken from a woman older than 75 with acute or convalescent COVID-19. The CDR3 coding sequence is TGTGCCAGCAGCCCCCTAACGGGGGGACAAGGGCGGGAGCTGTTTTTT. It encodes CASSPLTGGQGRELFF.